The subject of this entry is one TCR beta chain. Its target is unknown. PCR primers comprised 60 Vbeta and 13 Jbeta primers. Sequencing was performed with immunoSEQ multiplex PCR; in TCRdb, only in-frame clones are kept and a portion is missing. The sample comprises 77,000 or so clones, approximately 75% of which are singletons, and more than 7% rests with the top ten. The data were taken from a study of cytomegalovirus exposure and HLA in healthy donors. Overall study: A prior study identified 90 million to 120 million unique TCR beta sequences from about 180 million T cells. General observations from the study: Among CMV-associated TCR beta chains, most appeared HLA-restricted in a later analysis. Researchers reported in a later analysis that a missense DCLRE1C variant was tied to TCR beta V- and J-gene trimming.

CDR1 and CDR2 from the germline V gene are LNHNV and YYDKDF (reference sequence). V was clipped by 0 bases and J by 3 bases, with 3 bases between them. The CDR3 runs 13 residues. This clonotype was obtained from a woman between 40 and 50 years old in good health and CMV-seronegative. This chain uses TRBV15 with TRBJ1-5; D unresolved. The sequenced material came from PBMCs. The CDR3 DNA sequence: TGTGCCACCAGCAGAGATTACAATCAGCCCCAGCATTTT. Protein sequence: CATSRDYNQPQHF.